This TCR beta chain was found in a study of OX40 agonist ivuxolimab in advanced cancers. Study at large: Ivuxolimab, which is an agonistic anti-OX40 (CD134) antibody, was administered to the patients. Patients were under 90% male with ages roughly 20 to 85, mean roughly 55.

Of note for this clone: The target antigen is unknown.

Some clones are missing from TCRdb's copy, which holds only in-frame ones; the method was immunoSEQ multiplex PCR. The sample lists 60,000 to 75,000 clones; more than 85% were seen once. The germline V and J ends were trimmed by 4 bases and 7 bases, with 11 bases remaining between them. Germline V gene data show CDR1 as SNHLY and CDR2 as FYNNEI. This CDR3 region has 12 residues. Whole-study findings and limits: What antigens the expanded peripheral T cells recognized was never established.

Autoimmune disease history or systemic immunosuppression meant exclusion. The receptor's source is an adult with an advanced solid tumor such as melanoma, head and neck, liver or kidney cancer. Sequences were derived from CD4+ or CD8+ T cells sorted from blood, sampled in a trial of the OX40 agonist ivuxolimab. V is TRBV2 and J is TRBJ2-7; the D gene is possibly TRBD2 (5 bases). Here the CDR3 DNA reads TGTGCCAGCAGTGGGAACCCGGGGGAGCAGTACTTC. This gives the protein CASSGNPGEQYF.